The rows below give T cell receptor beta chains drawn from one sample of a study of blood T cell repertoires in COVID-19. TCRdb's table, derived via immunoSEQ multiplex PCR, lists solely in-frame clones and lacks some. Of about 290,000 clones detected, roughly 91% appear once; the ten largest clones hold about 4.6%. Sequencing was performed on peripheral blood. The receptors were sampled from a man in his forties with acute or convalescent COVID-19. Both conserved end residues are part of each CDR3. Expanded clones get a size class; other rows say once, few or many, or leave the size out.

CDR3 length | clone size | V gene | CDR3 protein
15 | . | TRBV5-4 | CASSSTGTSLYEQYF
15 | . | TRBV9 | CASSPRGMANTEAFF
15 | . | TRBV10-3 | CAISEPRQGSDEQYF
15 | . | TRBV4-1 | CASSQGKIGGYGYTF
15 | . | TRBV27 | CASSSGTGFNSPLHF
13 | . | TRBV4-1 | CASSRDSSYEQYF
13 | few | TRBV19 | CATSESGANVLTF
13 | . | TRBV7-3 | CASSPGTGAGYTF
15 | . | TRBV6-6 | CASTASAIDRAEAFF
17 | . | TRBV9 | CASSTTWTGLGTEKLFF
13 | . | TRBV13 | CASSTYRVGELFF
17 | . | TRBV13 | CASSLDEPPGHTDTQYF
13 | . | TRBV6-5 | CASSPRGDTEAFF
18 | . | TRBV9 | CASSRGVWTGTDNEKLFF
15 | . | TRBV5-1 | CASRLRQGAGNTIYF
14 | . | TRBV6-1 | CASSEQGDTGELFF
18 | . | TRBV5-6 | CASSFGLTGGIIPYGYTF
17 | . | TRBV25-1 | CASSELSGLADTDTQYF
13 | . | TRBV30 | CAWKGPGNYGYTF
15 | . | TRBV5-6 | CASSSIAGGTDTQYF
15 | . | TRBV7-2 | CASRPHGGANTEAFF
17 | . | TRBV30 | CAWSGDTPSPGANVLTF
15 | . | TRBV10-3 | CAISEIRHGGTEAFF
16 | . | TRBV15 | CATSRDQALRGGELFF
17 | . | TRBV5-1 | CASSPNLLRERNEKLFF
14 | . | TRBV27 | CASSVRLSRGELFF